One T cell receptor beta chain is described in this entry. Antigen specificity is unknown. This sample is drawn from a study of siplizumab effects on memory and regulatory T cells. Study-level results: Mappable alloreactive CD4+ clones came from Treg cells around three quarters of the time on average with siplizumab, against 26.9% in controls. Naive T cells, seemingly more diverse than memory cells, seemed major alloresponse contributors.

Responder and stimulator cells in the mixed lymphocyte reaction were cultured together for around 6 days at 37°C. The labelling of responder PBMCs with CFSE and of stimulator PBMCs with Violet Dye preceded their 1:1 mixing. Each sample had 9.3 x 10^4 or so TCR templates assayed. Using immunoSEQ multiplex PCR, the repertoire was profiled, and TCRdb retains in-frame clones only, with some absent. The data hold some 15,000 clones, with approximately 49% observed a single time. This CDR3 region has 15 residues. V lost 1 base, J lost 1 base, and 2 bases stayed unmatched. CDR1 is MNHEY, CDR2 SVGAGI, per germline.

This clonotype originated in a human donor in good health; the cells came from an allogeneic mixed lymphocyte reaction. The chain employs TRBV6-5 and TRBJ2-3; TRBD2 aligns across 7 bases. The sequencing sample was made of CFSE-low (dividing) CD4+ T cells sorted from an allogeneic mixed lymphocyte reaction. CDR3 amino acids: CASSYWLAGTDTQYF. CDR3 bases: TGTGCCAGCAGTTACTGGCTAGCGGGCACAGATACGCAGTATTTT.